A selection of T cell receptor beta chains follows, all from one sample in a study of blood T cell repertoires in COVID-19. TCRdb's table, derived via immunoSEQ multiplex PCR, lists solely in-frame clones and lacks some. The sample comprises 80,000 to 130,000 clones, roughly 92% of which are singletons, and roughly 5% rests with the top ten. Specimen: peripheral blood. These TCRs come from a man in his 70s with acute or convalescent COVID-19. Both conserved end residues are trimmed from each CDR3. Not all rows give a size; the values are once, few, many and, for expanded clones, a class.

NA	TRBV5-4	ASSLRGTSYNEQF
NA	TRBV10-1	ASSDQPPGGAGDTQY
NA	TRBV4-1	ASSQALQGQNQPQH
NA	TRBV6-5	ASSSDTPSYEQY
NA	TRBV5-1	ASSTTGNMNTEAF
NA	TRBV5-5	ASSFTEETQY
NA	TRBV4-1	ASSQGSGGYGYT
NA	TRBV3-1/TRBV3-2	ASSVTADYGYT
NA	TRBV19	ASGAGLAADTQY
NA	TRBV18	ASSRQGETQY
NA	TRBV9	ASSEPLAGVVNEQF
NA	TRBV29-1	SVYRDRGRPPHFTGELF
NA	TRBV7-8	ASSLGGTGTYEQY
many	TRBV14	ASSQGQRNTIY
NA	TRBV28	ASSPLGAAMNTEAF
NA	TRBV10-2	ASRNTGGDEKLF
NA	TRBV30	ASVGRTGRSYNSPLH
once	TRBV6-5	ASKVRGNSPLH
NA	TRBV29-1	SAVVGADGELF
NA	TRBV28	ASSSLGGAGANVLT
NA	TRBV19	ASSFSFYNEQF
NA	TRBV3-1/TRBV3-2	ASSQGLAGTYNEQF
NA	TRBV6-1	ASSDQGLTEAF
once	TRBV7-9	ASSLVGGSSTEQY
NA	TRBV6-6	ASSTLRAGSPLH
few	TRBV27	ASSTGQTYEQY
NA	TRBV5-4	ASSSTEHEQY
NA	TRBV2	ASSGELYTEAF
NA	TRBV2	ASSEEGSGRYQPQH
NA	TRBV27	ASGQGSYEQY
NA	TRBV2	ASSAPGPYGYT
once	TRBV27	ASSPRTGVNTEAF
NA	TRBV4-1	ASSPAGALSPQH
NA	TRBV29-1	SVPTGKGYGYT
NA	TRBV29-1	SGWTSNEQF
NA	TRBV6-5	ASRRTENYGYT
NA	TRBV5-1	ASRLIPGNSQPQH
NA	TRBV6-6	ASSYSSESAF
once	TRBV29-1	SVAGNSGDSPLH
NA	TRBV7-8	ASSSGWTGELF
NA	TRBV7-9	ASSKDTGTAQH
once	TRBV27	ASTTGATSTDTQY